The 30 T cell receptor beta chains in this list originate from one sample, sequenced in a study of T cell responses to AZD1222 COVID-19 vaccine. TCRdb's copy holds only in-frame clones and misses some; the assay was immunoSEQ multiplex PCR. The sample holds roughly 140,000 clones; roughly 90% are singletons and the top ten take roughly 3.4%. The specimen was peripheral blood, collected 28 days after the second AZD1222 dose. The receptors were gathered from an adult who received the AZD1222 COVID-19 vaccine.

V gene TRBV5-1 combines with J gene TRBJ2-7; D possibly matches TRBD1 or TRBD2 (5 bases each). Germline lookup yields CDR1 SGHRS and CDR2 YFSETQ. The CDR3 is 15 amino acids. V shed 4 bases and J shed 2 bases, with 16 bases lying between them. For the CDR3, the DNA is TGCGCCAGCAGCCCGACTCCCGGGACGGCCTACGAGCAGTACTTC. Residues: CASSPTPGTAYEQYF.

The genes are TRBV6-2 or TRBV6-3 and TRBJ2-3; D gene uncertain. The CDR3 spans 12 residues. CDR1 is MNHEY, CDR2 SVGEGT, per germline. Trimming cost V 4 bases and J 4 bases, with 6 bases left between them. The CDR3 reads CASSSGADTQYF. CDR3 nucleotide sequence: TGTGCCAGCAGTTCTGGGGCAGATACGCAGTATTTT.

The genes are TRBV25-1 and TRBJ1-6; the D gene is possibly TRBD1 (6 bases). CDR1 and CDR2 (germline): MGHDK, SYGVNS. The CDR3 is 14 amino acids. Trimming took 7 bases from V and 8 from J, leaving 15 bases between them. CDR3 protein: CASTGGVGYSPLHF. In nucleotides, the CDR3 is TGTGCCAGCACGGGGGGCGTTGGTTATTCACCCCTCCACTTT.

The CDR3 nucleotides are TGTGCCAGCAGCTTAGCGGGACAGAGCACAGATACGCAGTATTTT. Residues: CASSLAGQSTDTQYF. The chain joins TRBV7-3 to TRBJ2-3, with a tentative D call TRBD1 (7 bases). Trimming took 2 bases from V and 0 from J, leaving 9 bases between them. The germline V gene encodes CDR1 SGHTA and CDR2 FQGTGA. The CDR3 is made up of 15 amino acids.

V and J are TRBV5-1 and TRBJ2-3; tentatively, D is TRBD2 (6 bases). Trimming took 0 bases from V and 3 from J, leaving 14 bases between them. CDR1 and CDR2 (germline): SGHRS, YFSETQ. The length of the CDR3 is 16 residues. The CDR3 here is CASSLGVGLATDTQYF. CDR3 bases: TGCGCCAGCAGCTTGGGCGTGGGGCTAGCGACAGATACGCAGTATTTT.

The rearrangement links TRBV27 to TRBJ1-2; TRBD1 matches 9 bases. V lost 6 bases, J lost 1 base, and 9 bases stayed unmatched. Germline CDR1 MNHEY, CDR2 SMNVEV (reference sequence). The CDR3 contains 16 residues. The DNA of the CDR3 is TGTGCCAGCAGACCACAAACAGGGGGCCTTAACTATGGCTACACCTTC. This encodes CASRPQTGGLNYGYTF.

V gene TRBV10-1 combines with J gene TRBJ1-1; D unclear. Deletions cut 2 bases from V and 0 bases from J, with 4 bases between. CDR3 length: 13 residues. CDR1 WNHNN and CDR2 SYGVQD come from the germline V gene (reference sequence). The CDR3 DNA reads TGCGCCAGCAGTGAGGGGGTGAACACTGAAGCTTTCTTT. It codes for CASSEGVNTEAFF.

V usage is TRBV6-1 and J usage is TRBJ1-3, with a weak D call TRBD1 (5 bases). CDR1 is MNHNS, CDR2 SASEGT, per germline. The CDR3 is 16 amino acids. V was pared by 4 bases and J by 1 base, with 14 bases between. The CDR3 spells CASSVLPGRSGNTIYF. The CDR3 bases are TGTGCCAGCAGTGTTCTGCCAGGGAGGTCTGGAAACACCATATATTTT.

V gene TRBV20-1 combines with J gene TRBJ1-6, with D hard to call. CDR1 and CDR2 (germline): DFQATT, SNEGSKA (reference sequence). V lost 3 bases to trimming and J lost 10 bases, with 16 bases between them. The CDR3 is made up of 14 amino acids. The DNA for the CDR3 is TGCAGTGCTAGTCGGGCAGGCGGATGGTCACCCCTCCACTTT. Protein: CSASRAGGWSPLHF.

The J gene is TRBJ2-3, the V gene TRBV5-1, with D tentatively TRBD2 (6 bases). The CDR3 is 16 residues long. Germline CDR1 SGHRS, CDR2 YFSETQ. Trimming stripped 0 bases from V and 0 bases from J, with 11 bases between. CDR3 nucleotide sequence: TGCGCCAGCAGCTTGGAGGTTAGCGGAAGCACAGATACGCAGTATTTT. It encodes CASSLEVSGSTDTQYF.

The V call is TRBV24-1, the J call TRBJ1-4, with TRBD1 matching 7 bases. The CDR3 extends over 14 amino acids. Germline V lookup: CDR1 KGHDR, CDR2 SFDVKD. J was trimmed by 6 bases and V by 6 bases; bases with no gene match: 6. CDR3 bases: TGTGCCACCAGTCCGGGACAGAATTATGAAAAACTGTTTTTT. Translating gives CATSPGQNYEKLFF.

The V gene is TRBV5-6, the J gene TRBJ1-6; D remains unclear. Germline values: CDR1 SGHDT, CDR2 YYEEEE. The CDR3 is made up of 15 amino acids. The V end was cut by 4 bases, the J end by 2 bases, with 10 bases between. The CDR3 region is CASSTRRTYNSPLHF. In DNA form, the CDR3 reads TGTGCCAGCAGCACCAGACGGACCTATAATTCACCCCTCCACTTT.

The chain uses TRBV27 and TRBJ2-7; TRBD1 aligns across 7 bases. This CDR3 spans 14 amino acids. Germline loops: CDR1 MNHEY, CDR2 SMNVEV (reference sequence). V shed 5 bases and J 9 bases; nucleotides not matched to a gene: 13. CDR3: CASSPPYRGFGQYF. The CDR3 DNA reads as TGTGCCAGCAGTCCACCTTACAGGGGTTTTGGGCAGTACTTC.

This chain uses TRBV19 with TRBJ2-1; TRBD2 matches 13 bases. CDR1 is LNHDA and CDR2 is SQIVND in the germline V gene (reference sequence). This CDR3 has 16 amino acids. V shed 4 bases, J shed 6 bases, and the junction held 6 bases outside the gene matches. The CDR3 DNA is TGTGCCAGTAGTACTGAACTAGCGGGAGGGATCAATGAGCAGTTCTTC. It translates to CASSTELAGGINEQFF.

The J gene is TRBJ1-2, the V gene TRBV27; no firm D call. The ends were cut back, 3 bases at V and 3 bases at J, with 8 bases in the middle. Germline CDR1 MNHEY, CDR2 SMNVEV (reference sequence). CDR3 length: 13 residues. The DNA for the CDR3 is TGTGCCAGCAGTTTGGGCCGGTACTATGGCTACACCTTC. Protein: CASSLGRYYGYTF.

The chain joins TRBV5-1 to TRBJ1-1; the match to TRBD1 covers 8 bases. Germline trimming cut 3 bases from V and 4 bases from J; bases unmatched to any gene: 5. Germline values: CDR1 SGHRS, CDR2 YFSETQ. The CDR3 is made up of 14 amino acids. This CDR3 is CASSYDRGGTEAFF. DNA of the CDR3: TGCGCCAGCAGCTACGACAGGGGTGGCACTGAAGCTTTCTTT.

The chain is built from TRBV6-1 and TRBJ1-5, with a tentative D call TRBD1 (5 bases). The V gene's germline CDR1 is MNHNS and CDR2 SASEGT. The CDR3 contains 16 residues. Trimming removed 3 bases from V and 0 bases from J, with 12 bases in between. The CDR3 protein is CASSERGVYSNQPQHF. The CDR3 region has the DNA TGTGCCAGCAGTGAGCGGGGGGTTTATAGCAATCAGCCCCAGCATTTT.

The chain carries TRBV10-3 and TRBJ2-7, with D perhaps TRBD1 or TRBD2 (5 bases each). In germline, CDR1 is ENHRY, CDR2 SYGVKD. V lost 10 bases and J 2 bases, leaving 18 bases between the germline ends. This CDR3 has 14 residues. Written as DNA, the CDR3 is TGTGCCAGCCGTGGGACCATACTTCCCTACGAGCAGTACTTC. Protein sequence: CASRGTILPYEQYF.

The chain joins TRBV11-3 to TRBJ1-2, with D maybe TRBD1 (5 bases). The germline CDR1 and CDR2 sequences are SGHNT and YENEEA. The CDR3 contains 13 residues. V was cut by 5 bases and J by 5 bases, with 12 bases left in between. The CDR3 sequence: CASSGGSEYGYTF. The CDR3 DNA sequence: TGTGCCAGCAGCGGGGGGTCGGAATATGGCTACACCTTC.

The chain recombines TRBV5-4 with TRBJ1-3; D not resolved. Germline loops: CDR1 SGHNT, CDR2 YYREEE (reference sequence). This CDR3 contains 15 residues. Trimming cost V 6 bases and J 0 bases, with 13 bases left between them. The CDR3 here is CASTAMGSSGNTIYF. As DNA, the CDR3 is TGTGCCAGCACTGCGATGGGGAGCTCTGGAAACACCATATATTTT. Variable domain in full (rest from reference TRBV5-4 and TRBJ1-3): ETGVTQSPTHLIKTRGQQVTLRCSSQSGHNTVSWYQQALGQGPQFIFQYYREEENGRGNFPPRFSGLQFPNYSSELNVNALELDDSALYLCASTAMGSSGNTIYFGEGSWLTVV.

The CDR3 spells CASSNTRPGPNSGNTIYF. CDR3 sequence (DNA): TGTGCCAGCAGCAACACGAGGCCTGGACCGAACTCTGGAAACACCATATATTTT. The rearrangement uses TRBV21-1 and TRBJ1-3. TRBV21-1 is assigned pseudogene status. The CDR3 consists of 18 residues.

The rearrangement links TRBV29-1 to TRBJ1-2; D not resolved. The CDR3 extends over 11 amino acids. Per the germline V gene, CDR1 is SQVTM and CDR2 is ANQGSEA. V was clipped by 7 bases and J by 4 bases, with 10 bases between them. CDR3 nucleotide sequence: TGCAGCGGGGTAGGGCCCTATGGCTACACCTTC. Translated: CSGVGPYGYTF.

The chain uses TRBV27 and TRBJ1-4; maybe TRBD1 (6 bases). The germline V and J ends were trimmed by 8 bases and 3 bases, with 10 bases remaining between them. Germline-derived CDR1 and CDR2 are MNHEY and SMNVEV (reference sequence). The CDR3 has 13 residues. CDR3 sequence reads: CASRGQANEKLFF. The DNA for the CDR3 is TGTGCCAGCCGGGGACAAGCTAATGAAAAACTGTTTTTT.

The chain employs TRBV2 and TRBJ1-1, with 9 bases that match TRBD1. V lost 6 bases to trimming and J lost 3 bases; unmatched junction nucleotides: 5. Germline V gene sequence: CDR1 SNHLY, CDR2 FYNNEI. The CDR3 sequence is 14 residues long. The CDR3 region is CASRQGARDTEAFF. The CDR3 DNA is TGTGCCAGCAGACAGGGGGCGAGGGACACTGAAGCTTTCTTT. Using reference TRBV2 and TRBJ1-1 for the parts outside the CDR3, the full variable domain is EPEVTQTPSHQVTQMGQEVILRCVPISNHLYFYWYRQILGQKVEFLVSFYNNEISEKSEIFDDQFSVERPDGSNFTLKIRSTKLEDSAMYFCASRQGARDTEAFFGQGTRLTVV.

The genes are TRBV4-1 and TRBJ2-1; 11 bases map to TRBD2. With 2 bases clipped from V and 2 bases from J, the junction kept 11 bases outside the gene matches. This CDR3 region has 19 residues. Germline CDR1 and CDR2: MGHRA and YSYEKL. The CDR3 is CASSQSSGRDWGAYNEQFF. DNA for the CDR3: TGCGCCAGCAGCCAAAGTAGCGGGAGGGATTGGGGCGCCTACAATGAGCAGTTCTTC.

The chain combines TRBV9 with TRBJ2-4; 9 bases line up with TRBD1. Trimming cost V 4 bases and J 0 bases; bases outside gene matches: 5. This CDR3 region has 16 residues. Germline-derived CDR1 and CDR2 are SGDLS and YYNGEE. CDR3 sequence (DNA): TGTGCCAGCAGCCCCGGACAGGGGATAGCCAAAAACATTCAGTACTTC. It translates to CASSPGQGIAKNIQYF. The full variable domain, its missing parts supplied by reference TRBV9 and TRBJ2-4, is DSGVTQTPKHLITATGQRVTLRCSPRSGDLSVYWYQQSLDQGLQFLIQYYNGEERAKGNILERFSAQQFPDLHSELNLSSLELGDSALYFCASSPGQGIAKNIQYFGAGTRLSVL.

The chain employs TRBV4-1 and TRBJ2-1; 13 nucleotides match TRBD2. The J segment lost 3 bases and the V segment lost 3 bases, leaving 5 bases of the junction unmatched. CDR1 MGHRA and CDR2 YSYEKL come from the germline V gene. This CDR3 has 17 residues. The CDR3 is CASSQARTSGSYNEQFF. CDR3 DNA sequence: TGCGCCAGCAGCCAGGCCCGGACTAGCGGGAGCTACAATGAGCAGTTCTTC.

This sequence joins TRBV5-6 and TRBJ1-5; the D is unclear. CDR1 is SGHDT and CDR2 is YYEEEE in the germline V gene. Trimming pared 4 bases from V and 6 bases from J, leaving 11 bases between. The CDR3 contains 13 residues. The CDR3 sequence is CASSNRGSQPQHF. DNA of the CDR3: TGTGCCAGCAGCAACCGCGGGAGTCAGCCCCAGCATTTT.

The chain joins TRBV19 to TRBJ1-5; no reliable D call. Germline V lookup: CDR1 LNHDA, CDR2 SQIVND (reference sequence). This CDR3 is built from 13 residues. V was pared by 5 bases and J by 5 bases, with 10 bases between. CDR3 bases: TGTGCCAGTAGTCCCCAGATTGATCAGCCCCAGCATTTT. This translates into CASSPQIDQPQHF.

This chain uses TRBV6-2 or TRBV6-3 with TRBJ2-2; 7 nucleotides match TRBD2. This CDR3 is 17 amino acids long. V dropped 6 bases and J dropped 7; count of bases not matched to a gene: 17. CDR1 is MNHEY and CDR2 is SVGEGT in the germline V gene. The CDR3 reads CASSLIPMAGEDGELFF. CDR3 DNA: TGTGCCAGCAGCTTAATCCCCATGGCGGGAGAGGACGGGGAGCTGTTTTTT.